This TCR beta chain is from a study of blood T cell repertoires in COVID-19. Across the study: The analysed material was cDNA or gDNA that came from T cells, B-cell-depleted T cells, or PBMCs.

V lost 4 bases and J 5 bases, leaving 3 bases between the germline ends. Germline values: CDR1 LNHNV, CDR2 YYDKDF (reference sequence). The CDR3 is 11 residues long. Measured with immunoSEQ multiplex PCR; TCRdb has only the in-frame clones, and not every one. The sample consists of some 100,000 clones, almost 90% of them appearing once. The TCR sequence derives from a man aged 45-60 years with COVID-19, enrolled during active disease. This sequence joins TRBV15 and TRBJ2-1; unclear D gene. Sequenced: peripheral blood. Here the CDR3 reads CATSNNNEQFF. As DNA, the CDR3 is TGTGCCACCAGCAACAACAATGAGCAGTTCTTC.